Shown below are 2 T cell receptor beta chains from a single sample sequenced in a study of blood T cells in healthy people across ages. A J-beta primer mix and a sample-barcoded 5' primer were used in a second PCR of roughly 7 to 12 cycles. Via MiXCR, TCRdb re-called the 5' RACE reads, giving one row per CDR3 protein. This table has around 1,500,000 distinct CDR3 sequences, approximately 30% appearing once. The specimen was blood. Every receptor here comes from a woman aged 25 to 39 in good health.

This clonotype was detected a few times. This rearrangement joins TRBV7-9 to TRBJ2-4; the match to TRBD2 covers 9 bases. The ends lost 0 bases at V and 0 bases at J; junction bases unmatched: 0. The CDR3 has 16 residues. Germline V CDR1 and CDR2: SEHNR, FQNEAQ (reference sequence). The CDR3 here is CASSLASGRAKNIQYF. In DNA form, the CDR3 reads TGTGCCAGCAGCTTAGCTAGCGGGAGAGCCAAAAACATTCAGTACTTC.

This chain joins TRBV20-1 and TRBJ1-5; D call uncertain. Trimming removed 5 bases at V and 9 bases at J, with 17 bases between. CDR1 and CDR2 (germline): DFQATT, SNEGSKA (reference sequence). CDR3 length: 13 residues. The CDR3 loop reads CSAHRQSLGPQHF. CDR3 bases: TGCAGTGCTCACCGCCAGTCGTTAGGGCCCCAGCATTTT.